Each of the 10 T cell receptor beta chains below was sequenced from the same sample in a study of early T cells in non-severe SARS-CoV-2 infection (dated by TCRdb to the early 2020s). Library method: 5' RACE. Sequencing relied on a NextSeq 500. Using fastp at Q25 and MiXCR, TCRdb reprocessed the public reads and kept productive beta chains. Each record represents a unique CDR3 protein, reported with the most common genes and DNA among its rows. The sample profile shows 40,000 to 45,000 distinct CDR3 sequences; roughly 6% of them were found once. The top ten clones comprise about 8.3% of the sample. Sequencing used whole blood, obtained at baseline. The receptors stem from an adult who was a healthcare worker with PCR-confirmed SARS-CoV-2 infection or an uninfected control (not recorded which).

This clonotype has a count of ten or more. This sequence joins TRBV12-3 or TRBV12-4 and TRBJ2-7; a weak D match, TRBD2 (5 bases). The germline V and J ends were trimmed by 6 bases and 2 bases, with 8 bases remaining between them. This CDR3 is 12 amino acids long. Written as DNA, the CDR3 is TGTGCCAGCAGGGGAGAACCCTACGAGCAGTACTTC. Translation: CASRGEPYEQYF.

In this sample, this clonotype turned up many times. The chain links TRBV20-1 to TRBJ1-1; 9 bases agree with TRBD1. CDR3 size: 15 residues. The V gene's germline CDR1 is DFQATT and CDR2 SNEGSKA (reference sequence). The trim removed 6 bases at V and 7 bases at J, leaving 15 bases unmatched. The CDR3 here is CSAPNRGRGQNEAFF. Here the CDR3 DNA reads TGCAGTGCCCCAAACAGGGGGCGCGGACAAAATGAAGCTTTCTTT.

The table lists this clonotype with many counts. The chain couples TRBV27 to TRBJ1-5, with D possibly being TRBD1 (6 bases). This CDR3 has 13 amino acids. Germline loops: CDR1 MNHEY, CDR2 SMNVEV (reference sequence). V gave up 2 bases and J gave up 4 bases, with 6 bases separating them. The CDR3 is CASSLQGNQPQHF. The CDR3, as DNA: TGTGCCAGCAGTTTACAGGGGAATCAGCCCCAGCATTTT.

V gene TRBV7-2 combines with J gene TRBJ1-5; maybe TRBD1 (6 bases). This CDR3 comprises 15 residues. Germline V CDR1 and CDR2: SGHTA, FQGNSA. The V gene lost 4 bases and the J gene lost 0 bases, with 10 bases spanning the gap. CDR3 sequence reads: CASSSQGGSNQPQHF. As DNA, the CDR3 is TGTGCCAGCAGCTCACAGGGTGGTAGCAATCAGCCCCAGCATTTT.

The J gene is TRBJ2-7, the V gene TRBV28; D is perhaps TRBD1 (6 bases). The V end was cut by 5 bases, the J end by 7 bases, with 12 bases between. Germline V gene sequence: CDR1 MDHEN, CDR2 SYDVKM. The CDR3 spans 12 residues. The CDR3 DNA follows: TGTGCCAGCAGTCCTGGACAGCGGGAGCAGTACTTC. It is translated as CASSPGQREQYF.

The V gene is TRBV9, the J gene TRBJ2-2; 8 bases are a match to TRBD1. CDR3 length: 16 residues. The V and J ends lost 4 bases and 1 base, in that order; junction bases with no gene match: 6. The germline CDR1 and CDR2 sequences are SGDLS and YYNGEE. The CDR3 reads CASSQFRGRNTGELFF. In DNA, the CDR3 is TGTGCCAGCAGCCAGTTCAGGGGGCGGAACACCGGGGAGCTGTTTTTT.

At least ten counts were recorded for this clonotype. The chain has TRBV20-1 and TRBJ1-5; a weak D match, TRBD1 (5 bases). The germline gives CDR1 DFQATT, CDR2 SNEGSKA (reference sequence). This CDR3 is 12 amino acids long. Trimming cost V 6 bases and J 3 bases, with 9 bases left between them. The CDR3 loop reads CSARQSNQPQHF. The CDR3 nucleotides read TGCAGTGCCAGACAGTCCAATCAGCCCCAGCATTTT.

This clonotype was observed a handful of times. The rearrangement links TRBV12-3 or TRBV12-4 to TRBJ1-2; no reliable D call. The CDR3 loop spans 13 amino acids. Trimming removed 6 bases at V and 5 bases at J, with 13 bases between. The CDR3: CASRLGVMYGYTF. The CDR3, as DNA: TGTGCCAGCAGGTTGGGCGTGATGTATGGCTACACCTTC.

This clonotype was counted a few times. CDR3 nucleotide sequence: TGTGCCAGCAGTGTTATAGAGAGAAATTCACCCCTCCACTTT. Translated: CASSVIERNSPLHF. This sequence joins TRBV2 and TRBJ1-6, with D unclear. There are 14 residues in the CDR3. The V gene lost 4 bases and the J gene lost 7 bases, with 11 bases spanning the gap. Germline CDR1 is SNHLY and CDR2 is FYNNEI.

This chain links TRBV7-8 with TRBJ2-1, with D tentatively TRBD2 (5 bases). Germline CDR1 reads SGHVS; CDR2 reads FQNEAQ. This CDR3 has 14 residues. Trimming took 1 base from V and 8 from J, leaving 12 bases between them. CDR3 nucleotide sequence: TGTGCCAGCAGCTTAGACTACCTGAGGGATGAGCAGTTCTTC. Translation gives CASSLDYLRDEQFF.